One and the same sample provided the 23 T cell receptor beta chains below, sequenced in a study of T cells in Graves' hyperthyroidism and ophthalmopathy. The CDR3 regions of TCR beta were amplified from RNA transcripts. In the first-round RT-PCR of the TCR CDR3, the HTBI primer set was used. Using its own MiXCR run on the multiplex PCR reads, TCRdb lists one record per CDR3 protein. The sample includes 450,000 to 700,000 distinct CDR3 sequences, under 60% of them seen just once. Source material: peripheral blood or thyroid tissue (not recorded which). Every receptor here comes from a woman younger than 35 with Graves' hyperthyroidism.

Ten or more counts support this clonotype. The J gene is TRBJ2-7, the V gene TRBV20-1; TRBD1 matches at 8 bases. From germline, CDR1 is DFQATT and CDR2 SNEGSKA (reference sequence). V shed 0 bases and J 4 bases; nucleotides not matched to a gene: 8. The CDR3 has 15 amino acids. The CDR3 bases are TGCAGTGCTAGAGATCACGGACAGGGACCGTACGAGCAGTACTTC. Residues: CSARDHGQGPYEQYF.

The chain links TRBV20-1 to TRBJ2-7; 7 nucleotides match TRBD2. The trim removed 4 bases at V and 8 bases at J, leaving 11 bases unmatched. CDR1 is DFQATT, CDR2 SNEGSKA, per germline (reference sequence). The CDR3 runs to 13 residues. The CDR3 here is CSATPSGPTKQYF. CDR3 bases: TGCAGTGCTACTCCTAGCGGTCCTACGAAGCAGTACTTC.

The chain joins TRBV10-3 to TRBJ2-5, with 8 bases lining up with TRBD1. V dropped 6 bases and J dropped 5; count of bases not matched to a gene: 5. This CDR3 contains 13 residues. Germline lookup yields CDR1 ENHRY and CDR2 SYGVKD. CDR3 nucleotides: TGTGCCATCAGGACAGGGGATCTGGAGACCCAGTACTTC. It specifies CAIRTGDLETQYF.

This clonotype was detected only a few times. The chain joins TRBV7-3 to TRBJ2-2; D remains unclear. The ends were cut back, 8 bases at V and 3 bases at J, with 7 bases in the middle. In germline, CDR1 is SGHTA, CDR2 FQGTGA. The CDR3 is 12 amino acids. The CDR3 is CASGPYTGELFF. The CDR3 nucleotides read TGTGCCAGCGGCCCCTACACCGGGGAGCTGTTTTTT.

This clonotype was counted once. This may be a read error, as it is one base from a much larger clone. The missing conserved phenylalanine or tryptophan at the end of this CDR3 makes a read error likely. The rearrangement links TRBV7-9 to TRBJ1-1; D gene uncertain. The CDR3 extends over 17 amino acids. CDR1 and CDR2 (germline): SEHNR, FQNEAQ (reference sequence). V lost 4 bases and J lost 1, with 19 bases in between. CDR3 loop: CASSSIIGTAKNTEAFL. Written as DNA, the CDR3 is TGTGCCAGCAGCTCCATTATAGGCACAGCCAAGAACACTGAAGCTTTCCTT.

The chain employs TRBV6-4 and TRBJ2-7, with TRBD2 identical over 11 bases. The V gene's germline CDR1 is MRHNA and CDR2 SNTAGT. CDR3 length: 14 residues. V lost 4 bases to trimming and J lost 7 bases; unmatched junction nucleotides: 6. CDR3 nucleotide sequence: TGTGCCAGCAGTGGACTAGCGGGGACCAATGAGCAGTACTTC. Protein: CASSGLAGTNEQYF.

CDR3 sequence (DNA): TGTGCCAGCCAGAACCTATTGGGGTCAGCCTACGAGCAGTACTTC. It encodes CASQNLLGSAYEQYF. The chain carries TRBV6-1 and TRBJ2-7; unclear D gene. The CDR3 sequence is 15 residues long. CDR1 MNHNS and CDR2 SASEGT come from the germline V gene. Trimming removed 8 bases from V and 2 bases from J, with 19 bases in between.

On this clonotype itself: Since no conserved phenylalanine or tryptophan closes the CDR3, a read error is the likely cause. The DNA is left out, because the CDR3 cannot be placed on it with certainty; the CDR3 is given as TCRdb lists it. The chain is built from TRBV15 and TRBJ2-6; the table's D call, TRBD1, was not checked against the DNA. Including both end residues, the CDR3 is 13 amino acids long. Germline V gene sequence: CDR1 LNHNV, CDR2 YYDKDF (reference sequence). The CDR3 spells CATSRDGWGQANT.

At least ten counts were recorded for this clonotype. The chain joins TRBV6-6 to TRBJ1-5; D is perhaps TRBD1 (6 bases). The germline V gene has CDR1 MNHNY and CDR2 SVGAGI (reference sequence). This CDR3 is built from 15 residues. The germline V and J ends were trimmed by 2 bases and 2 bases, with 10 bases remaining between them. CDR3 protein: CASSYVRGGNQPQHF. The CDR3 nucleotides are TGTGCCAGCAGTTACGTCAGGGGTGGCAATCAGCCCCAGCATTTT.

The rearrangement uses TRBV5-4 and TRBJ2-2, with D perhaps TRBD1 (6 bases). Germline CDR1 SGHNT, CDR2 YYREEE (reference sequence). The CDR3 consists of 19 residues. Trimming stripped 5 bases from V and 2 bases from J, with 25 bases between. CDR3 sequence reads: CASSSQPSDRSLNTGELFF. The CDR3 DNA follows: TGTGCCAGCAGTTCCCAACCCTCTGACAGGTCTCTTAACACCGGGGAGCTGTTTTTT.

This clonotype was recorded once. The CDR3 DNA sequence: TGTGCCAGCAGCCAAAGCTCGCCAGGGGGCTATGGCTACACCTTC. This sequence encodes CASSQSSPGGYGYTF. V gene TRBV7-2 combines with J gene TRBJ1-2, with TRBD1 matching over 7 bases. CDR3 size: 15 residues. The V gene's germline CDR1 is SGHTA and CDR2 FQGNSA. Trimming took 5 bases from V and 4 from J; bases not matched to a gene: 10.

Concerning this clonotype itself: A much larger clone lies a single base off, so this may be a read error. J is TRBJ1-1 and V is TRBV5-1, with unresolved D. The CDR3 loop spans 13 amino acids. Germline V gene data show CDR1 as SGHRS and CDR2 as YFSETQ. The chain's CDR3 is CASSLGGRAEALF. In DNA form, the CDR3 reads TGCGCCAGCAGCTTGGGGGGTCGAGCTGAAGCTCTCTTT.

The chain recombines TRBV2 with TRBJ1-1, with 9 nucleotides matching TRBD1. This CDR3 spans 15 amino acids. Germline-derived CDR1 and CDR2 are SNHLY and FYNNEI. Trimming cost V 8 bases and J 1 base; bases outside gene matches: 8. Written as DNA, the CDR3 is TGTGCCAGCTGGGGACAGGGCCTCAGGAACACTGAAGCTTTCTTT. This encodes CASWGQGLRNTEAFF.

Ten or more counts support this clonotype. CDR3 protein: CASTSYWSGGHYEQYF. In nucleotides, the CDR3 is TGTGCCAGCACCTCCTATTGGAGCGGAGGACACTACGAGCAGTACTTC. The rearrangement uses TRBV12-3 or TRBV12-4 and TRBJ2-7, with D perhaps matching TRBD1 or TRBD2 (5 bases each). V was cut by 7 bases and J by 3 bases, with 22 bases left in between. This CDR3 region has 16 residues.

The table lists this clonotype with a few counts. V usage is TRBV7-2 and J usage is TRBJ2-1; 7 nucleotides match TRBD1. Germline-derived CDR1 and CDR2 are SGHTA and FQGNSA. The CDR3 has 15 residues. The trim removed 5 bases at V and 0 bases at J, leaving 4 bases unmatched. CDR3 coding DNA: TGTGCCAGCAGCGACAGGGCTTACTCCTACAATGAGCAGTTCTTC. Its protein product is CASSDRAYSYNEQFF. The full variable domain, with the rest looked up from reference TRBV7-2 and TRBJ2-1, is GAGVSQSPSNKVTEKGKDVELRCDPISGHTALYWYRQSLGQGLEFLIYFQGNSAPDKSGLPSDRFSAERTGGSVSTLTIQRTQQEDSAVYLCASSDRAYSYNEQFFGPGTRLTVL.

The chain combines TRBV19 with TRBJ2-2; a weak D match, TRBD1 (7 bases). CDR1 is LNHDA, CDR2 SQIVND, per germline (reference sequence). V was trimmed by 5 bases and J by 5 bases, leaving 21 bases between them. The CDR3 runs to 17 residues. CDR3 sequence (DNA): TGTGCCAGTAGTGGGAGCCTCAGGGGGACTTGGACCGGGGAGCTGTTTTTT. It codes for CASSGSLRGTWTGELFF. The complete variable domain, with remaining parts taken from reference TRBV19 and TRBJ2-2, reads DGGITQSPKYLFRKEGQNVTLSCEQNLNHDAMYWYRQDPGQGLRLIYYSQIVNDFQKGDIAEGYSVSREKKESFPLTVTSAQKNPTAFYLCASSGSLRGTWTGELFFGEGSRLTVL.

Points on this clonotype: A much bigger clone sits one base away, suggesting this may be a read error. The V gene is TRBV12-3 or TRBV12-4, the J gene TRBJ2-2, with D uncertain. This CDR3 has 15 residues. The V end was cut by 6 bases, the J end by 4 bases, with 15 bases between. The CDR3 here is CASRLTGFSTGELFF. In DNA, the CDR3 is TGTGCCAGCAGGCTTACTGGTTTTAGCACCGGGGAGCTGTTTTTT.

V is TRBV25-1 and J is TRBJ1-1; D call uncertain. CDR1 is MGHDK, CDR2 SYGVNS, per germline. CDR3 length: 14 residues. With 1 base removed from V and 5 bases from J, the gap between germline ends came to 11 bases. CDR3 coding DNA: TGTGCCAGCAGTGAATCCGAGGGCTCAACTGAAGCTTTCTTT. This codes for CASSESEGSTEAFF.

This clonotype has only a few counts. CDR3 sequence: CASSPRGGNSNQPQHF. The CDR3 nucleotides are TGTGCCAGTAGCCCCCGGGGGGGGAATAGCAATCAGCCCCAGCATTTT. The chain employs TRBV19 and TRBJ1-5; perhaps TRBD1 as D (5 bases). The CDR3 totals 16 residues. V was pared by 6 bases and J by 0 bases, with 15 bases between. The germline gives CDR1 LNHDA, CDR2 SQIVND (reference sequence).

This chain connects TRBV20-1 to TRBJ2-3, with D possibly matching TRBD2 (6 bases). This CDR3 is built from 15 residues. The germline CDR1 and CDR2 sequences are DFQATT and SNEGSKA (reference sequence). V lost 5 bases, J lost 6 bases, and 21 bases lay in between. The DNA of the CDR3 is TGCAGTGCTGACGGGAGATTCCCCCAACAGGATACGCAGTATTTT. This sequence encodes CSADGRFPQQDTQYF.

The table lists this clonotype with many counts. This chain joins TRBV20-1 and TRBJ1-5; D gene ambiguous. Germline CDR1 reads DFQATT; CDR2 reads SNEGSKA (reference sequence). Trimming removed 0 bases from V and 2 bases from J, with 11 bases in between. CDR3 length: 15 amino acids. The CDR3 DNA reads as TGCAGTGCTAGAGAGATGGTAATAGGCAATCAGCCCCAGCATTTT. Protein sequence: CSAREMVIGNQPQHF.

Comment on this clonotype: This may stem from a read error, because a much larger clone lies one nucleotide away. This chain connects TRBV7-3 to TRBJ1-2, with TRBD1 matching 7 bases. The CDR3 consists of 10 residues. Germline lookup yields CDR1 SGHTA and CDR2 FQGTGA. The DNA for the CDR3 is TGTGCCAGCACCCAAGACGGACAGGACTTC. Encoded protein: CASTQDGQDF.

This chain connects TRBV10-3 to TRBJ1-1, with unresolved D. This CDR3 is 8 amino acids long. V was pared by 0 bases and J by 13 bases, with 0 bases between. Germline CDR1 is ENHRY and CDR2 is SYGVKD. The CDR3 loop is CAISESFF. The CDR3 DNA reads as TGTGCCATCAGTGAGTCTTTCTTT.